One sample yielded the 3 T cell receptor beta chains listed below, sequenced in a study of B cell selection in AIRE deficiency. Method: immunoSEQ multiplex PCR; TCRdb's copy keeps in-frame clones and lacks some. Here the sample spans roughly 24,000 clones, over 80% being singletons. The regulatory T cell sort gate was CD4+CD25hiCD127low/negative. The material sequenced was CD4+CD25+ Tregs sorted from PBMCs. The receptors originated from a human donor in good health.

This clone was detected once. The CDR3 nucleotides are TGCGCCAGCAGCTGGACTAGCGGACCCACAGATACGCAGTATTTT. Translated, it gives CASSWTSGPTDTQYF. The rearrangement links TRBV5-1 to TRBJ2-3; TRBD2 matches 10 bases. CDR1 is SGHRS and CDR2 is YFSETQ in the germline V gene. The CDR3 covers 15 residues. V was pared by 3 bases and J by 2 bases, with 3 bases of the junction left unmatched.

The V and J genes are TRBV19 and TRBJ1-5; 8 nucleotides agree with TRBD1. V gave up 3 bases and J gave up 4 bases; unmatched junction bases: 2. The germline V gene encodes CDR1 LNHDA and CDR2 SQIVND (reference sequence). The CDR3 loop spans 14 amino acids. CDR3: CASSMGTGNQPQHF. The CDR3 region has the DNA TGTGCCAGTAGTATGGGGACAGGTAATCAGCCCCAGCATTTT.

CDR3 region: CASLWRTEAFF. Written as DNA, the CDR3 is TGTGCCAGCTTGTGGAGGACTGAAGCTTTCTTT. The chain joins TRBV2 to TRBJ1-1; D uncertain. In germline, CDR1 is SNHLY, CDR2 FYNNEI. The CDR3 spans 11 residues. The V and J ends lost 8 bases and 5 bases respectively, with 9 bases between them.